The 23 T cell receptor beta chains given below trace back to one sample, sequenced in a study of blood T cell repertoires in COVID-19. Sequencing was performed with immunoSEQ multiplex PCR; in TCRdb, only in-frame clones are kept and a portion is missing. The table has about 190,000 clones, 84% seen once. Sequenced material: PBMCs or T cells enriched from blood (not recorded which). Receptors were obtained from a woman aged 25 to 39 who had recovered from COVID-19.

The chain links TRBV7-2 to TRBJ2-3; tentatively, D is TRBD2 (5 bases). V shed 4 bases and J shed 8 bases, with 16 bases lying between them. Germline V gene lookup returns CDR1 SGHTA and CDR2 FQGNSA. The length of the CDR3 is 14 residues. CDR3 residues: CASSSTPMGSTQYF. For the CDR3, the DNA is TGTGCCAGCAGCTCAACCCCCATGGGGAGTACGCAGTATTTT.

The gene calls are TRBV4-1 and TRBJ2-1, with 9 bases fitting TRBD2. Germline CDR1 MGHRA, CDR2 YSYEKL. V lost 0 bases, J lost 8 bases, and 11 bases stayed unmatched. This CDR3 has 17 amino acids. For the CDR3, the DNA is TGCGCCAGCAGCCAAGATTTCGCCGGGACTAGCCGCCATGAGCAGTTCTTC. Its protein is CASSQDFAGTSRHEQFF.

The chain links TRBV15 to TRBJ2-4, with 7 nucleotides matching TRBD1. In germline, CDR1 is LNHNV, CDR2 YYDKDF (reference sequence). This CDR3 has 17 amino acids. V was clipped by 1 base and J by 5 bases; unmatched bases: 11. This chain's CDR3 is CATSRGRTGLLENIQYF. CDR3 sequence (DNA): TGTGCCACCAGCAGAGGGAGGACAGGCCTCCTCGAAAACATTCAGTACTTC.

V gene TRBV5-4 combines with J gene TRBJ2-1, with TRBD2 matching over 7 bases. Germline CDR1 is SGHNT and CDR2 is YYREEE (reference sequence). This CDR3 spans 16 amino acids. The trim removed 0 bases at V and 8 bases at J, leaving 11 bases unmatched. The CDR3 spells CASSLVFGGSRHEQFF. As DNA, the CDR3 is TGTGCCAGCAGCTTGGTGTTTGGCGGGAGTAGACATGAGCAGTTCTTC.

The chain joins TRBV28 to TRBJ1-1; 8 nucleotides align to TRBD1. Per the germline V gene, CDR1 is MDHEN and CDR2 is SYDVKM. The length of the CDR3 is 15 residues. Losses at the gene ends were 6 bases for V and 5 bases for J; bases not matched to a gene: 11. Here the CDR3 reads CASSKSGQGRTEAFF. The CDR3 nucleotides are TGTGCCAGCAGCAAAAGCGGACAGGGACGGACTGAAGCTTTCTTT.

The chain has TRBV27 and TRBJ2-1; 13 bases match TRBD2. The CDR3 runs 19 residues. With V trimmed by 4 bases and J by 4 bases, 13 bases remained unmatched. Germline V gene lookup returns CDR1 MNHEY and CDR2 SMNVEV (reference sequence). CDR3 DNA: TGTGCCAGCAGTTACCGACTAGCGGGGGGCCCCCCCCCTTACAATGAGCAGTTCTTC. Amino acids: CASSYRLAGGPPPYNEQFF.

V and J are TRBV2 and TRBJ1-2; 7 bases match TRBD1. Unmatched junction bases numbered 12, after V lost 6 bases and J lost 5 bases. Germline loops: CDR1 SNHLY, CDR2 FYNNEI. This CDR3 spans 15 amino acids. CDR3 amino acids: CASRRTGGSEYGYTF. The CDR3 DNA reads TGTGCCAGCAGGAGGACAGGCGGATCCGAGTATGGCTACACCTTC.

CDR3 sequence (DNA): TGTGCCAGTAGTATAGGGGCACGAGATTCTAACACTGAAGCTTTCTTT. Amino acids: CASSIGARDSNTEAFF. J is TRBJ1-1 and V is TRBV19; no reliable D call. The CDR3 is made up of 16 amino acids. Per germline, CDR1 LNHDA and CDR2 SQIVND (reference sequence). Trimming cost V 1 base and J 2 bases, with 14 bases left between them.

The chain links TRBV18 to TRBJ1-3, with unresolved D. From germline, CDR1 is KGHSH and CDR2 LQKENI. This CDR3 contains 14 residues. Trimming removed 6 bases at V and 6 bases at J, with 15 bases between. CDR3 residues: CASSPIREANTIYF. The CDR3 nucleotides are TGTGCCAGCTCGCCAATCCGGGAAGCAAACACCATATATTTT. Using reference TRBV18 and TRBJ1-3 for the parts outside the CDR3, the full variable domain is NAGVMQNPRHLVRRRGQEARLRCSPMKGHSHVYWYRQLPEEGLKFMVYLQKENIIDESGMPKERFSAEFPKEGPSILRIQQVVRGDSAAYFCASSPIREANTIYFGEGSWLTVV.

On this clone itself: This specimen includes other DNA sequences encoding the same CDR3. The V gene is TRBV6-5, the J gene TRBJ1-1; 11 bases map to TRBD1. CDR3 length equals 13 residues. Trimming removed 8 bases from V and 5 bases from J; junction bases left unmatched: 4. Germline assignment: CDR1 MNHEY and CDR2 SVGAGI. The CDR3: CASRDRGNTEAFF. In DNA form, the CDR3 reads TGTGCCAGCCGGGACAGGGGGAATACTGAAGCTTTCTTT.

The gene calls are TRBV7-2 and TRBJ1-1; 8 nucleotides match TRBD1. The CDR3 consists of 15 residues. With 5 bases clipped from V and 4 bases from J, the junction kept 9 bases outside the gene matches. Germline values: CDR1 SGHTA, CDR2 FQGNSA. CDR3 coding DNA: TGTGCCAGCAGCAGAGACAGGGGCGGGGCCACTGAAGCTTTCTTT. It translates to CASSRDRGGATEAFF.

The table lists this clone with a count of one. The chain's CDR3 is CASSEVGAGVVYGYTF. The CDR3 DNA reads as TGTGCCAGCAGTGAAGTCGGTGCAGGCGTCGTCTATGGCTACACCTTC. This chain joins TRBV6-1 and TRBJ1-2, with D unclear. Germline CDR1 and CDR2: MNHNS and SASEGT. The V end lost 1 base, the J end lost 4 bases, and 16 bases lay between the germline ends. The CDR3 contains 16 residues.

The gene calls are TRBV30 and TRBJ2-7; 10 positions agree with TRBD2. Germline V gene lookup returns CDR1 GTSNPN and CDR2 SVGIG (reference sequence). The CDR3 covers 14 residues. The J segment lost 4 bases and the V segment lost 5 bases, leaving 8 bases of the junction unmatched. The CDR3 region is CAWARLAGGYEQYF. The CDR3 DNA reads TGTGCCTGGGCAAGACTAGCGGGTGGTTACGAGCAGTACTTC.

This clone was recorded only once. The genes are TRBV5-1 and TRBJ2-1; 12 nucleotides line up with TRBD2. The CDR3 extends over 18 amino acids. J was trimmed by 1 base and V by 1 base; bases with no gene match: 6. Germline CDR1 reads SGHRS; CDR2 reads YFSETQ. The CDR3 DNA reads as TGCGCCAGCAGCTTGCTAGCGGGAGGGACAGGTTCCTACAATGAGCAGTTCTTC. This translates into CASSLLAGGTGSYNEQFF.

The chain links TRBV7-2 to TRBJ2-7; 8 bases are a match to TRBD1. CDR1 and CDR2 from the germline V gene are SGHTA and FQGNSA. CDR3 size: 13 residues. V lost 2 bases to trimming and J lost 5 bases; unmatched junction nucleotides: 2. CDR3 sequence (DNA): TGTGCCAGCAGCTTAAGACAGGGGAACGAGCAGTACTTC. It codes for CASSLRQGNEQYF.

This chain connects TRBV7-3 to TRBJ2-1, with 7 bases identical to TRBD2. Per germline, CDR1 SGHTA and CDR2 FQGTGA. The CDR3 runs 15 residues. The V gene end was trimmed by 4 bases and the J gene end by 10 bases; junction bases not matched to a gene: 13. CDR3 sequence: CASSSNNDAGEEQFF. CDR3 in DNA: TGTGCCAGCAGCTCAAACAACGATGCGGGAGAGGAGCAGTTCTTC. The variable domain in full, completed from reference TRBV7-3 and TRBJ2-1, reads GAGVSQTPSNKVTEKGKYVELRCDPISGHTALYWYRQSLGQGPEFLIYFQGTGAADDSGLPNDRFFAVRPEGSVSTLKIQRTERGDSAVYLCASSSNNDAGEEQFFGPGTRLTVL.

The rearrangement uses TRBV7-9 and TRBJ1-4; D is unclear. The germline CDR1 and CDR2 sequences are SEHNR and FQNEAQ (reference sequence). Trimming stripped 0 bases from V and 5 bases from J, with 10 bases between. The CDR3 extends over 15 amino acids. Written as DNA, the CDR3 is TGTGCCAGCAGCTTAGCAGGCCGGCGGAATGAAAAACTGTTTTTT. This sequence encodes CASSLAGRRNEKLFF.

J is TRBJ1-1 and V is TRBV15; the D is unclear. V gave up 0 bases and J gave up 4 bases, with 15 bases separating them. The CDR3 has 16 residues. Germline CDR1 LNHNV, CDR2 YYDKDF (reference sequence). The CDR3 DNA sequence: TGTGCCACCAGCAGAGATCGGCCAGCCCTAGGCACTGAAGCTTTCTTT. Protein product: CATSRDRPALGTEAFF. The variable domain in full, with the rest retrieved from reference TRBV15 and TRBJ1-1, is DAMVIQNPRYQVTQFGKPVTLSCSQTLNHNVMYWYQQKSSQAPKLLFHYYDKDFNNEADTPDNFQSRRPNTSFCFLDIRSPGLGDTAMYLCATSRDRPALGTEAFFGQGTRLTVV.

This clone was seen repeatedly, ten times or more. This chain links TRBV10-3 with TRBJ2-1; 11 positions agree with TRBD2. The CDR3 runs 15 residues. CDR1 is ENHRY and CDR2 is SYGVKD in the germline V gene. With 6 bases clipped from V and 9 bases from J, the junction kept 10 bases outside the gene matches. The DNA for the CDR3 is TGTGCCATCAGCTCAACTAGCGGGAGTGAAGGTGAGCAGTTCTTC. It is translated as CAISSTSGSEGEQFF.

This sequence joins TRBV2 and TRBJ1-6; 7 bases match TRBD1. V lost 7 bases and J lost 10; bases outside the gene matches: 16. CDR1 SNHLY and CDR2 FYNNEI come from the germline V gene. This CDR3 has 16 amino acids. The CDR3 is CASTEARTGNESPLHF. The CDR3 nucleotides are TGTGCCAGCACTGAGGCCCGGACAGGAAACGAGTCACCCCTCCACTTT.

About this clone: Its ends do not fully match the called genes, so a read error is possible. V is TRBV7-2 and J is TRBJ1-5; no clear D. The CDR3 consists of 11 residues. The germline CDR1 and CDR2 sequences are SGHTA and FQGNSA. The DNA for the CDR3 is TGTGCCAGCAGTTCCTCGTACCTTCTAAATTTT. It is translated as CASSSSYLLNF.

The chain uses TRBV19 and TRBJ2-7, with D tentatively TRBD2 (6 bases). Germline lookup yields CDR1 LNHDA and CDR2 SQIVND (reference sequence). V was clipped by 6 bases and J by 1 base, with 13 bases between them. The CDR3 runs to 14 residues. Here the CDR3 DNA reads TGTGCCAGTAGCGGGGGTTGGAGGTCCTACGAGCAGTACTTC. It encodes CASSGGWRSYEQYF.

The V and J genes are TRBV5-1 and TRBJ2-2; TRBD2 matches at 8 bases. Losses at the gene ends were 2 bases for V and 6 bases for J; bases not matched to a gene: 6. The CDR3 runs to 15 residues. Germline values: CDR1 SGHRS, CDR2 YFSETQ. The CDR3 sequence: CASSFEAGAPGELFF. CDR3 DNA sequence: TGCGCCAGCAGCTTCGAAGCGGGGGCCCCCGGGGAGCTGTTTTTT.